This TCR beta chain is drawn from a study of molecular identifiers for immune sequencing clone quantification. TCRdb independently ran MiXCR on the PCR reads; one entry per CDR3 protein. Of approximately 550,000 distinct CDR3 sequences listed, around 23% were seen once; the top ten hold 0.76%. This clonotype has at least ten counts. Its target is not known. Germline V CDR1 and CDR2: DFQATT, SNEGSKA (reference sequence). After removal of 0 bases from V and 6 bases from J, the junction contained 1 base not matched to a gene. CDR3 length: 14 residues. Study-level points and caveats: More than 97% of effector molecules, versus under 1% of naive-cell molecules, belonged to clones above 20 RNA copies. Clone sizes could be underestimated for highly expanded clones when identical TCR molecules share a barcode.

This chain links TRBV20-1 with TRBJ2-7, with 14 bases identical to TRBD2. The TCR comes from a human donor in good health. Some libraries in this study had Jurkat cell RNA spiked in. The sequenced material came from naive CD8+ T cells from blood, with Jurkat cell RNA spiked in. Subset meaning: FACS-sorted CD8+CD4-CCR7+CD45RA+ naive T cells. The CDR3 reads CSAREGLAGGEQYF. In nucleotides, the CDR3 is TGCAGTGCTAGAGAAGGACTAGCGGGAGGCGAGCAGTACTTC.